The rows below give T cell receptor beta chains drawn from one sample of a study of blood T cells in healthy people across ages. TCRdb recomputed calls from the 5' RACE reads with MiXCR, one row per CDR3 protein. The sample lists 1.4 million or so distinct CDR3 sequences; 40% to 45% were seen once. The sequenced material came from blood. The origin of the receptors is a woman aged 18-29 years in good health. The conserved cysteine and the conserved F or W are not part of the CDR3 here.

V: TRBV7-2
J: TRBJ2-3
CDR3: ASSTVAGGPTDTQY

V: TRBV19
J: TRBJ2-1
CDR3: ASSIKWRNEQF

V: TRBV29-1
J: TRBJ1-2
CDR3: SVTDGANYGYT

V: TRBV4-1
J: TRBJ1-5
CDR3: ASSQPLRGGNQPQH

V: TRBV20-1
J: TRBJ2-3
CDR3: SASGLASPRGDTQY

V: TRBV30
J: TRBJ2-7
CDR3: AWRGPPGVYEQY

V: TRBV20-1
J: TRBJ2-1
CDR3: SAWTSGDNEQF

V: TRBV7-9
J: TRBJ2-1
CDR3: ASSSTGRNNEQF

V: TRBV20-1
J: TRBJ2-5
CDR3: SARSKEKGWETQY

V: TRBV3-1
J: TRBJ1-2
CDR3: ASSRAPGQGIYGYT

V: TRBV29-1
J: TRBJ2-7
CDR3: SALGRLTYEQY

V: TRBV6-5
J: TRBJ1-1
CDR3: ASSHTGQGTEAF

V: TRBV28
J: TRBJ2-7
CDR3: ASRPIGREGFYEQY

V: TRBV11-1
J: TRBJ1-2
CDR3: ASSNPDRGNYGYT

V: TRBV20-1
J: TRBJ2-3
CDR3: SARLAESSTDTQY

V: TRBV10-3
J: TRBJ1-1
CDR3: AKNGLGDHTTEAF

V: TRBV27
J: TRBJ2-7
CDR3: ASSPGQAYEQY

V: TRBV6-2/TRBV6-3
J: TRBJ2-5
CDR3: ASSSLDGAKETQY

V: TRBV6-5
J: TRBJ1-6
CDR3: ASSYSAVSSSYNSPLH

V: TRBV29-1
J: TRBJ1-4
CDR3: SVEGWGPANEKLF

V: TRBV29-1
J: TRBJ1-3
CDR3: SARTGTDTIY

V: TRBV7-9
J: TRBJ1-5
CDR3: ASSSTLHSNQPQH

V: TRBV30
J: TRBJ2-3
CDR3: AWSIGVGPTDTQY

V: TRBV9
J: .
CDR3: ASSIDRSSYNEQY

V: TRBV4-1
J: TRBJ2-4
CDR3: ASRKVGEGQGRNIQY

V: TRBV16
J: TRBJ2-1
CDR3: ASSQSLASGDYNEQF

V: TRBV20-1
J: TRBJ2-1
CDR3: SARVVAGGSTYNEQF

V: TRBV2
J: TRBJ1-1
CDR3: ASSEAPTGYGTEAF

V: TRBV4-2
J: TRBJ2-2
CDR3: ASSPRGDGELF

V: TRBV24-1
J: TRBJ1-1
CDR3: ATGDRQLMNTEAF

V: TRBV6-1
J: TRBJ2-7
CDR3: ASSDFIRISYEQY

V: TRBV15
J: .
CDR3: ATSRLPRTLLTYEQY

V: TRBV7-2
J: TRBJ2-5
CDR3: ASSLALGLAGIETQY

V: TRBV30
J: TRBJ1-1
CDR3: AWAPGRKAF

V: TRBV7-2
J: TRBJ2-5
CDR3: ASSFQKGGWETQY

V: TRBV10-3
J: TRBJ1-1
CDR3: AISESTVNTEAF